These 24 T cell receptor beta chains were all obtained from the same sample, sequenced in a study of blood T cell repertoires in COVID-19. Measured with immunoSEQ multiplex PCR; TCRdb has only the in-frame clones, and not every one. The profile shows some 80,000 clones, approximately 90% of them singletons. The sequenced material came from peripheral blood. All receptors come from a human donor in a cohort sampled during active COVID-19.

This chain connects TRBV12-5 to TRBJ2-7; weak D call: TRBD1 (6 bases). The germline V gene has CDR1 LGHNT and CDR2 FRNRAP. Trimming pared 1 base from V and 2 bases from J, leaving 12 bases between. The CDR3 consists of 15 residues. This chain's CDR3 is CASGLETGTPYEQYF. DNA for the CDR3: TGTGCTAGTGGTTTGGAAACAGGGACCCCCTACGAGCAGTACTTC.

The rearrangement uses TRBV7-2 and TRBJ2-7, with D unresolved. The germline CDR1 and CDR2 sequences are SGHTA and FQGNSA. The CDR3 runs 12 residues. V gave up 3 bases and J gave up 7 bases, with 10 bases separating them. Here the CDR3 reads CASSFQVSEQYF. The DNA of the CDR3 is TGTGCCAGCAGCTTCCAGGTTTCAGAGCAGTACTTC. Filled out from reference TRBV7-2 and TRBJ2-7, the complete variable domain reads GAGVSQSPSNKVTEKGKDVELRCDPISGHTALYWYRQSLGQGLEFLIYFQGNSAPDKSGLPSDRFSAERTGGSVSTLTIQRTQQEDSAVYLCASSFQVSEQYFGPGTRLTVT.

The V call is TRBV7-3, the J call TRBJ2-2, with 8 bases that match TRBD2. The germline V gene encodes CDR1 SGHTA and CDR2 FQGTGA. The length of the CDR3 is 18 residues. With V trimmed by 5 bases and J by 0 bases, 11 bases remained unmatched. In DNA form, the CDR3 reads TGTGCCAGCAGCGCCTGGCGGACTAGCCCAACGAACACCGGGGAGCTGTTTTTT. This encodes CASSAWRTSPTNTGELFF.

Judged by abundance, this clone is medium-sized (0.01 to 0.1%). This chain connects TRBV10-2 to TRBJ2-2, with D hard to call. The ends were cut back, 6 bases at V and 6 bases at J, with 11 bases in the middle. The CDR3 extends over 13 amino acids. Germline V gene sequence: CDR1 WSHSY, CDR2 SAAADI. The CDR3 reads CASSFTESGELFF. The CDR3, as DNA: TGCGCCAGCAGCTTCACAGAATCCGGGGAGCTGTTTTTT.

V and J are TRBV7-8 and TRBJ1-5; unclear D gene. Germline CDR1 SGHVS, CDR2 FQNEAQ. V was clipped by 6 bases and J by 4 bases, with 10 bases between them. The CDR3 has 13 amino acids. This CDR3 reads CASRPRPNQPQHF. As DNA, the CDR3 is TGTGCCAGCAGACCTAGACCGAATCAGCCCCAGCATTTT.

This chain uses TRBV5-4 with TRBJ1-2; D is perhaps TRBD1 (5 bases). CDR3 size: 16 residues. CDR1 and CDR2 from the germline V gene are SGHNT and YYREEE (reference sequence). With 4 bases removed from V and 5 bases from J, the gap between germline ends came to 21 bases. The CDR3 protein is CASSPDPGQGTYGYTF. The CDR3 nucleotides are TGTGCCAGCAGCCCGGATCCTGGGCAGGGAACATATGGCTACACCTTC.

This clone appeared a few times. The V call is TRBV5-1, the J call TRBJ2-2, with a possible D match to TRBD1 (6 bases). The CDR3 length is 15 residues. V lost 4 bases, J lost 2 bases, and 12 bases lay in between. CDR1 is SGHRS and CDR2 is YFSETQ in the germline V gene. DNA for the CDR3: TGCGCCAGCAGCCCCACGGGACAAAACACCGGGGAGCTGTTTTTT. This encodes CASSPTGQNTGELFF.

This chain links TRBV7-2 with TRBJ2-1, with D possibly TRBD2 on 5 matching bases. Trimming shortened V by 1 base and J by 5 bases, and 15 bases separated the two germline ends. This CDR3 spans 16 amino acids. Germline V gives CDR1 SGHTA, CDR2 FQGNSA. CDR3 bases: TGTGCCAGCAGCTTAGTGGTACTAGATCGGCACAATGAGCAGTTCTTC. It codes for CASSLVVLDRHNEQFF. Full variable domain (outside the CDR3, taken from reference TRBV7-2 and TRBJ2-1): GAGVSQSPSNKVTEKGKDVELRCDPISGHTALYWYRQSLGQGLEFLIYFQGNSAPDKSGLPSDRFSAERTGGSVSTLTIQRTQQEDSAVYLCASSLVVLDRHNEQFFGPGTRLTVL.

The rearrangement uses TRBV7-2 and TRBJ2-3; a weak D match, TRBD2 (6 bases). V lost 5 bases and J lost 0, with 9 bases in between. CDR1 is SGHTA and CDR2 is FQGNSA in the germline V gene. The length of the CDR3 is 14 residues. CDR3 loop: CASSEGTSTDTQYF. CDR3 sequence (DNA): TGTGCCAGCAGCGAAGGGACTAGCACAGATACGCAGTATTTT.

This clone was seen a single time. V gene TRBV30 combines with J gene TRBJ1-1, with D unresolved. Trimming removed 0 bases from V and 4 bases from J, with 9 bases in between. This CDR3 region has 13 residues. Germline V CDR1 and CDR2: GTSNPN, SVGIG (reference sequence). CDR3 coding DNA: TGTGCCTGGAGTGTATCCCTGAGCACTGAAGCTTTCTTT. Protein product: CAWSVSLSTEAFF.

V usage is TRBV15 and J usage is TRBJ2-7, with 9 bases lining up with TRBD1. Germline V lookup: CDR1 LNHNV, CDR2 YYDKDF (reference sequence). This CDR3 has 16 residues. Trimming at V came to 1 base and at J to 5 bases, leaving 9 bases not matched to a gene. CDR3: CATSRATGQGSDEQYF. CDR3 coding DNA: TGTGCCACCAGCAGAGCCACGGGACAGGGTAGCGACGAGCAGTACTTC.

CDR3 nucleotide sequence: TGTGCCAGCAGCTTACAAGGGGAGGGCAATCAGCCCCAGCATTTT. This gives the protein CASSLQGEGNQPQHF. The V gene is TRBV7-8, the J gene TRBJ1-5; D perhaps matches TRBD1 (5 bases). This CDR3 comprises 15 residues. V lost 2 bases, J lost 2 bases, and 10 bases lay in between. The germline V gene encodes CDR1 SGHVS and CDR2 FQNEAQ.

The rearrangement uses TRBV4-3 and TRBJ2-3; 8 nucleotides align to TRBD2. The CDR3 has 16 residues. The trim removed 1 base at V and 4 bases at J, leaving 7 bases unmatched. The germline V gene has CDR1 LGHNA and CDR2 YSLEER. This chain's CDR3 is CASSQGSAGGSDTQYF. Written as DNA, the CDR3 is TGCGCCAGCAGCCAAGGGTCGGCGGGGGGATCAGATACGCAGTATTTT.

The chain has TRBV28 and TRBJ1-1; a weak D match, TRBD1 (6 bases). From germline, CDR1 is MDHEN and CDR2 SYDVKM. This CDR3 has 14 amino acids. V was cut by 7 bases and J by 4 bases, with 16 bases left in between. CDR3 DNA: TGTGCCAGCAACATACCAGGGGTACTCACTGAAGCTTTCTTT. It encodes CASNIPGVLTEAFF. The complete variable domain, with remaining parts taken from reference TRBV28 and TRBJ1-1, reads DVKVTQSSRYLVKRTGEKVFLECVQDMDHENMFWYRQDPGLGLRLIYFSYDVKMKEKGDIPEGYSVSREKKERFSLILESASTNQTSMYLCASNIPGVLTEAFFGQGTRLTVV.

V is TRBV7-2 and J is TRBJ1-2; weak D call: TRBD1 (6 bases). V was pared by 8 bases and J by 1 base, with 14 bases between. The CDR3 has 14 residues. Germline V CDR1 and CDR2: SGHTA, FQGNSA. This CDR3 is CASLPGQSNYGYTF. The CDR3 nucleotides are TGTGCCAGCTTACCGGGACAAAGTAACTATGGCTACACCTTC. Drawing the rest from reference TRBV7-2 and TRBJ1-2, the complete variable domain is GAGVSQSPSNKVTEKGKDVELRCDPISGHTALYWYRQSLGQGLEFLIYFQGNSAPDKSGLPSDRFSAERTGGSVSTLTIQRTQQEDSAVYLCASLPGQSNYGYTFGSGTRLTVV.

Turning to this clone: Other DNA sequences within the sample encode an identical CDR3. The CDR3 region has the DNA TGTGCCAGCAGCCAAGGACAGGTTAATTCACCCCTCCACTTT. Translated, it gives CASSQGQVNSPLHF. The genes are TRBV3-1 (or the pseudogene TRBV3-2) and TRBJ1-6, with D maybe TRBD1 (6 bases). CDR3 length equals 14 residues. Germline lookup yields CDR1 LGHDT and CDR2 YNNKEL (reference sequence). Trimming cost V 1 base and J 6 bases, with 7 bases left between them.

The rearrangement links TRBV30 to TRBJ2-5; 7 bases map to TRBD1. The ends lost 0 bases at V and 9 bases at J; junction bases unmatched: 1. CDR3 length equals 11 residues. Germline CDR1 GTSNPN, CDR2 SVGIG (reference sequence). CDR3 nucleotide sequence: TGTGCCTGGAGTGTACAGGGGCCCCAGTACTTC. It encodes CAWSVQGPQYF.

This clone was seen just once. This chain links TRBV6-5 with TRBJ1-2; D possibly corresponds to TRBD1 (6 bases). Trimming took off 5 bases at V and 5 bases at J, with 12 bases between the two ends. The V gene's germline CDR1 is MNHEY and CDR2 SVGAGI. The CDR3 has 13 amino acids. CDR3 region: CASSPNQGYGYTF. The CDR3 region has the DNA TGTGCCAGCAGTCCGAATCAGGGGTATGGCTACACCTTC.

The rearrangement joins TRBV10-3 to TRBJ2-5; the D is unclear. The CDR3 length is 13 residues. The germline gives CDR1 ENHRY, CDR2 SYGVKD. V shed 7 bases and J shed 3 bases, with 12 bases lying between them. The CDR3 sequence is CAITKRQEETQYF. As DNA, the CDR3 is TGTGCCATCACCAAACGACAAGAAGAGACCCAGTACTTC.

This clone has just one count. The chain combines TRBV5-1 with TRBJ2-3, with 14 bases matching TRBD2. V lost 3 bases to trimming and J lost 5 bases; unmatched junction nucleotides: 8. CDR3 size: 17 residues. Germline CDR1 SGHRS, CDR2 YFSETQ. The DNA of the CDR3 is TGCGCCAGCAGCTACGGTGGACTAGCGGGGGGACTAGATACGCAGTATTTT. Translated: CASSYGGLAGGLDTQYF.

The chain uses TRBV6-5 and TRBJ2-3; the D gene is possibly TRBD1 (6 bases). The V end was cut by 2 bases, the J end by 0 bases, with 12 bases between. Per the germline V gene, CDR1 is MNHEY and CDR2 is SVGAGI. The CDR3 has 16 residues. CDR3 DNA: TGTGCCAGCAGTTACGGGTGGGACACTAGCACAGATACGCAGTATTTT. As protein: CASSYGWDTSTDTQYF.

V usage is TRBV12-3 or TRBV12-4 and J usage is TRBJ1-1; D perhaps matches TRBD1 (5 bases). With 6 bases removed from V and 7 bases from J, the gap between germline ends came to 15 bases. The CDR3 is 13 amino acids. The CDR3 protein is CASRGDLGHEAFF. CDR3 sequence (DNA): TGTGCCAGCAGGGGGGACTTGGGTCATGAAGCTTTCTTT.

CDR3 residues: CASSAMGGSLYTF. The DNA for the CDR3 is TGTGCCAGCAGTGCGATGGGAGGTTCACTCTACACCTTC. The chain has TRBV28 and TRBJ1-2; D ambiguous. Looked up from germline, CDR1 is MDHEN and CDR2 is SYDVKM. Trimming took 5 bases from V and 10 from J, leaving 17 bases between them. The CDR3 has 13 residues.

The V and J genes are TRBV5-1 and TRBJ2-1, with D hard to call. The CDR3 extends over 15 amino acids. The ends were cut back, 0 bases at V and 5 bases at J, with 12 bases in the middle. Germline-derived CDR1 and CDR2 are SGHRS and YFSETQ. CDR3 sequence: CASSLAPGWDNEQFF. The DNA of the CDR3 is TGCGCCAGCAGCTTGGCCCCAGGATGGGACAATGAGCAGTTCTTC.